This T cell receptor beta chain was recorded in a study of OX40 agonist ivuxolimab in advanced cancers. Data came from immunoSEQ multiplex PCR; TCRdb stores just in-frame clones and leaves some out. Of 98,000 or so clones in the sample, roughly 95% were seen once. This CDR3 has 14 residues. The germline CDR1 and CDR2 sequences are LNHDA and SQIVND (reference sequence). Trimming removed 2 bases at V and 1 base at J, with 8 bases between. General observations from the study: Undetermined was the antigen specificity of the expanded peripheral T cells.

In regard to this clone: Its specificity is unknown.

This TCR was recovered from an adult with an advanced solid tumor such as melanoma, head and neck, liver or kidney cancer. The sample here was CD4+ or CD8+ T cells sorted from blood, taken in a trial of the OX40 agonist ivuxolimab. The V call is TRBV19, the J call TRBJ1-2; D is unclear. CDR3 residues: CASSIPRLNYGYTF. The DNA of the CDR3 is TGTGCCAGTAGTATACCCCGACTTAACTATGGCTACACCTTC.